This TCR beta chain was sequenced during a study of response to subunit inactivated influenza vaccine. TCRdb re-called the RT-PCR reads through MiXCR, storing one row per CDR3 protein. Of approximately 500,000 distinct CDR3 sequences detected, roughly 13% appear once; the ten largest clones hold roughly 14%. This CDR3 has 16 residues. Germline CDR1 reads KGHDR; CDR2 reads SFDVKD. V lost 9 bases and J lost 1; bases outside the gene matches: 9. The clonotype originates from a middle-aged man who received an inactivated influenza vaccine. The chain recombines TRBV24-1 with TRBJ2-1, with TRBD1 matching over 9 bases. The specimen comprised PBMCs from blood, sampled roughly 6 weeks after vaccination. DNA of the CDR3: TGTGCCACCGCTCAAACCGGGACAGGGTCCTACAATGAGCAGTTCTTC. Encoded protein: CATAQTGTGSYNEQFF.